Presented here are 11 T cell receptor beta chains from one specimen sequenced in a study of T cell responses to AZD1222 COVID-19 vaccine. Profiling relied on immunoSEQ multiplex PCR, and the TCRdb table lists in-frame clones only, not all of them. The sample yields around 180,000 clones, 90% to 95% seen once. Sequencing used peripheral blood, obtained 28 days after the second AZD1222 dose. Receptors were obtained from an adult who received the AZD1222 COVID-19 vaccine.

The chain links TRBV11-1 to TRBJ2-1; D gene uncertain. V lost 7 bases to trimming and J lost 0 bases, with 10 bases between them. The length of the CDR3 is 14 residues. The germline V gene has CDR1 SGHAT and CDR2 FQDESV (reference sequence). The CDR3 loop reads CASMGGSSYNEQFF. CDR3 coding DNA: TGTGCCAGCATGGGTGGAAGCTCCTACAATGAGCAGTTCTTC.

The chain recombines TRBV2 with TRBJ1-1; 9 bases map to TRBD1. There are 14 residues in the CDR3. CDR1 is SNHLY, CDR2 FYNNEI, per germline. Germline trimming cut 8 bases from V and 2 bases from J; bases unmatched to any gene: 6. The CDR3 reads CASGTGQGNTEAFF. CDR3 sequence (DNA): TGTGCCAGCGGTACGGGACAGGGAAACACTGAAGCTTTCTTT.

The gene calls are TRBV27 and TRBJ1-2, with D possibly matching TRBD1 (5 bases). This CDR3 is 15 amino acids long. The V and J ends lost 5 bases and 6 bases respectively, with 19 bases between them. Per germline, CDR1 MNHEY and CDR2 SMNVEV (reference sequence). The CDR3 reads CASSQIYRRGDGYTF. The CDR3 DNA reads TGTGCCAGCAGTCAAATTTATCGGAGAGGGGATGGCTACACCTTC.

The genes are TRBV5-6 and TRBJ2-5, with 9 bases lining up with TRBD2. Germline loops: CDR1 SGHDT, CDR2 YYEEEE. There are 15 residues in the CDR3. V lost 4 bases to trimming and J lost 1 base; unmatched junction nucleotides: 5. In DNA, the CDR3 is TGTGCCAGCAGCCTCGGCGGGAGGGCCCAAGAGACCCAGTACTTC. Amino acids: CASSLGGRAQETQYF.

V gene TRBV6-5 combines with J gene TRBJ1-6; 9 bases are shared with TRBD1. Germline values: CDR1 MNHEY, CDR2 SVGAGI. The junction had 0 bases not matched to a gene; V was cut back by 6 bases and J by 9 bases. This CDR3 has 12 amino acids. CDR3 in amino acids: CASRQGASPLHF. The DNA of the CDR3 is TGTGCCAGCAGACAGGGGGCTTCACCCCTCCACTTT.

V gene TRBV6-2 or TRBV6-3 combines with J gene TRBJ2-5; D is unclear. The length of the CDR3 is 17 residues. CDR1 and CDR2 from the germline V gene are MNHEY and SVGEGT. V was pared by 2 bases and J by 1 base, with 17 bases between. The CDR3 loop reads CASSYHISEKPQETQYF. The CDR3 DNA reads as TGTGCCAGCAGTTACCATATTTCGGAAAAACCCCAAGAGACCCAGTACTTC.

This clone was counted a few times. V is TRBV4-3 and J is TRBJ2-7; D is ambiguous. The CDR3 is 16 amino acids. V lost 0 bases and J 0 bases, leaving 12 bases between the germline ends. Germline V gene data show CDR1 as LGHNA and CDR2 as YSLEER. The DNA for the CDR3 is TGCGCCAGCAGCCAAGAAGAGACTCTCCACTCCTACGAGCAGTACTTC. As protein: CASSQEETLHSYEQYF.

The V gene is TRBV4-1, the J gene TRBJ1-2; tentative D call: TRBD1 (5 bases). The V and J ends lost 4 bases and 8 bases respectively, with 17 bases between them. CDR3 length: 14 amino acids. From germline, CDR1 is MGHRA and CDR2 YSYEKL. The CDR3 here is CASSPKRGVIGYTF. The CDR3 DNA sequence: TGCGCCAGCAGCCCCAAGCGGGGGGTGATAGGCTACACCTTC.

The chain employs TRBV4-1 and TRBJ1-2; TRBD1 is a possible D gene (6 bases). Germline V gene lookup returns CDR1 MGHRA and CDR2 YSYEKL. The CDR3 contains 15 residues. V lost 0 bases to trimming and J lost 10 bases, with 18 bases between them. The chain's CDR3 is CASSQDLNGRGAYTF. CDR3 DNA sequence: TGCGCCAGCAGCCAAGATCTTAATGGGCGGGGGGCCTACACCTTC.

The chain links TRBV28 to TRBJ1-6; D is possibly TRBD1 (5 bases). The germline gives CDR1 MDHEN, CDR2 SYDVKM. Trimming shortened V by 3 bases and J by 4 bases, and 22 bases separated the two germline ends. This CDR3 is 19 amino acids long. The CDR3, as DNA: TGTGCCAGCAGTTTCGAGGGACGGATGTACGAGAAGTATAATTCACCCCTCCACTTT. Protein sequence: CASSFEGRMYEKYNSPLHF.

The chain combines TRBV5-5 with TRBJ1-6, with 8 bases aligning to TRBD1. Looked up from germline, CDR1 is SGHKS and CDR2 is YYEKEE (reference sequence). V shed 4 bases, J shed 8 bases, and the junction held 11 bases outside the gene matches. The CDR3 length is 16 residues. The CDR3 sequence is CASSAVRGHADSPLHF. The CDR3 region has the DNA TGTGCCAGCAGCGCGGTCAGGGGGCACGCTGATTCACCCCTCCACTTT. Complete variable domain (other parts from reference TRBV5-5 and TRBJ1-6): DAGVTQSPTHLIKTRGQQVTLRCSPISGHKSVSWYQQVLGQGPQFIFQYYEKEERGRGNFPDRFSARQFPNYSSELNVNALLLGDSALYLCASSAVRGHADSPLHFGNGTRLTVT.